This T cell receptor beta chain emerged from a study of T cell changes during pregnancy in multiple sclerosis (dated by TCRdb to about 2019). Study-level background: The study examined how the T cell repertoire changed over the course of pregnancy in women with multiple sclerosis.

Spanning cysteine to phenylalanine, the CDR3 consists of 13 amino acids. Only CDR3 DNA is held: 39 bases, read in frame from base 1. V and J are truncated by 0 bases and 9 bases respectively, leaving an intervening sequence of 11 bases. The germline V gene provides CDR1 MNHEY and CDR2 SVGAGI. The protocol used for the library was the immunoSEQ multiplex PCR assay. TCRdb provides this immuneACCESS table in a form limited to in-frame rearrangements. Some clones are lacking; in checked studies, under half of them reflect an unresolved V gene, and why the rest are absent is not known. The table for this sample lists some 60,000 clones; 91% of them were counted only once. 0.6% to 0.9% of the sample is held by the ten biggest clonotypes. This clone turned up a few times. Its antigen is currently not known. Base-call qualities are not available, and no considerably larger clone is one nucleotide away.

The sample consisted of CD4+ T cells from peripheral blood mononuclear cells, taken in the first trimester of pregnancy. The sequence joins TRBV6-5 to TRBJ1-2, with an unclear D gene assignment. This sequence was found in a female donor with multiple sclerosis, enrolled in a pregnancy study. CDR3 protein: CASSYSGAFSYTF. The sequenced DNA is TGTGCCAGCAGTTACTCAGGAGCTTTCAGCTACACCTTC.